This T cell receptor (beta chain) originates from a study of blood T cell repertoires in COVID-19. The CDR3 loop spans 17 amino acids. Data came from immunoSEQ multiplex PCR; TCRdb stores just in-frame clones and leaves some out. Of 130,000 or so clones listed, approximately 77% are singletons. The sample consisted of peripheral blood. The chain has TRBV21-1 and TRBJ2-6; the table's TRBD1 call for D was not verified on the DNA. TRBV21-1 corresponds to a pseudogene. This clonotype was sampled from a man at least 80 years old with acute or convalescent COVID-19. In DNA form, the CDR3 reads TGTGCCAGCAGCAGACCAGGGGTCGACTCTGGGGCCAACGTCCTGACTTTC. Amino acids: CASSRPGVDSGANVLTF.